The subject of this entry is one T cell receptor (beta chain). The sample originates from a study of CD8 T cells in Susac syndrome. Germline V gene lookup returns CDR1 SGHKS and CDR2 YYEKEE (reference sequence). This CDR3 spans 16 amino acids. V was cut by 6 bases and J by 0 bases, with 16 bases left in between. cDNA came from about 0.51 to 1 ug RNA primed by random hexamers. TCR beta CDR3 was amplified by immunoSEQ covering 54 Vbeta and 13 Jbeta. TCRdb passed the immunoSEQ multiplex PCR reads through MiXCR, listing each CDR3 protein once. The sample gives around 170,000 distinct CDR3 sequences, approximately 96% of which show up once; 0.09% to 0.1% is in the top ten.

The genes are TRBV5-5 and TRBJ2-4, with TRBD2 as a possible D gene (6 bases). This clonotype was obtained from a human donor with Susac syndrome. Sample: CD4+ T cells from PBMCs. The CDR3 DNA sequence: TGTGCCAGCACCCTACAGCGGGCGTTAGCCAAAAACATTCAGTACTTC. This translates into CASTLQRALAKNIQYF.